This T cell receptor (beta chain) was sequenced in a study of cytomegalovirus exposure and HLA in healthy donors. The germline CDR1 and CDR2 sequences are LNHDA and SQIVND (reference sequence). Losses at the gene ends were 6 bases for V and 0 bases for J; bases not matched to a gene: 10. The CDR3 has 17 residues. Remarks on this clone: Its antigen is unidentified.

Study results and caveats: Compared with the approximately 680-donor mean, an Asian-associated ancestry cluster reportedly had fewer N-insertions, according to a later analysis. Both high specificity and high sensitivity reportedly marked the classifier's diagnosis of cytomegalovirus status. Segments of the TCR beta V type were, in most cases, productive about 87% or about 30% of the time in an earlier analysis.

The PCR had 60 Vbeta and 13 Jbeta primers. Measured with immunoSEQ multiplex PCR; TCRdb has only the in-frame clones, and not every one. This table holds 190,000 or so clones, 80% found once. The material sequenced was PBMCs. This TCR derives from a boy younger than 18 in good health and CMV-seronegative. V usage is TRBV19 and J usage is TRBJ1-4; TRBD1 agrees at 7 bases. The CDR3 coding sequence is TGTGCCAGTAGCCAAATCCAGGGGGGATCAACTAATGAAAAACTGTTTTTT. Translated: CASSQIQGGSTNEKLFF.